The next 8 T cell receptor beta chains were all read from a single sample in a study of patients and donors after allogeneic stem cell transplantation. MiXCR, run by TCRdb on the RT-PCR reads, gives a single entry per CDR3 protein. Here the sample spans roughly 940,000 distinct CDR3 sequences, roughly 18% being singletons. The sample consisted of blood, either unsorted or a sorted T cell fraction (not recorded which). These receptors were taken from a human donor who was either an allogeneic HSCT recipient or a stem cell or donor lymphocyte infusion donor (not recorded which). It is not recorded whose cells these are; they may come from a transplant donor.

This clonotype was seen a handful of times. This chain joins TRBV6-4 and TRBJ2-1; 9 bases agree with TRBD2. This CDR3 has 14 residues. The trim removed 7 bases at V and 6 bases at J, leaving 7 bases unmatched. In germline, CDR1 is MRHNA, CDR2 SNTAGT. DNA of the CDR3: TGTGCCAGCAAAGAGACTAGCGGAACCAATGAGCAGTTCTTC. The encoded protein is CASKETSGTNEQFF.

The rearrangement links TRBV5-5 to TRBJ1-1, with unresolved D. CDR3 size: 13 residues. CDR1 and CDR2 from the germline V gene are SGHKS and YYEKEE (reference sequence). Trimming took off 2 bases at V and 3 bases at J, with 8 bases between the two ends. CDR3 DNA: TGTGCCAGCAGCTTTATTCAGGACACTGAAGCTTTCTTT. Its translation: CASSFIQDTEAFF.

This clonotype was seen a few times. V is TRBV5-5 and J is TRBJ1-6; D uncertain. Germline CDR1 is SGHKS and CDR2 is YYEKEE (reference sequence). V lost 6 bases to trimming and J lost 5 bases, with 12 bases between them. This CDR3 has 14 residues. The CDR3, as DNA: TGTGCCAGCACCCACGGGGTTGATAATTCACCCCTCCACTTT. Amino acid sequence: CASTHGVDNSPLHF.

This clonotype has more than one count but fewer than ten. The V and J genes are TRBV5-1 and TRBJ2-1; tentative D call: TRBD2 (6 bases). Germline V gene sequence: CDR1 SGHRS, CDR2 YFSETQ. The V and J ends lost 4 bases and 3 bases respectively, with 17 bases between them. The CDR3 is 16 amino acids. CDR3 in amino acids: CASSSQTSIFYNEQFF. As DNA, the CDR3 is TGCGCCAGCAGCAGCCAGACTAGTATCTTCTACAATGAGCAGTTCTTC.

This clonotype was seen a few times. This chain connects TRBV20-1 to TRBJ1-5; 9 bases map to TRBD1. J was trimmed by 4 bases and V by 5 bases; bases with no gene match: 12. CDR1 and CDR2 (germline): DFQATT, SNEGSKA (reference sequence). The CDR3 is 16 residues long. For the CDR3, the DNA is TGCAGTGCTCAACACAGGGGGCGGTTGGGAAATCAGCCCCAGCATTTT. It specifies CSAQHRGRLGNQPQHF.

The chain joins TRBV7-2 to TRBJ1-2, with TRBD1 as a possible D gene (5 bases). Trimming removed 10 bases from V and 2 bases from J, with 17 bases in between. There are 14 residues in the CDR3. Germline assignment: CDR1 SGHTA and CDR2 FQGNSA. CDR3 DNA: TGTGCCAACGTTTTCTCAGGGATAAACTATGGCTACACCTTC. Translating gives CANVFSGINYGYTF.

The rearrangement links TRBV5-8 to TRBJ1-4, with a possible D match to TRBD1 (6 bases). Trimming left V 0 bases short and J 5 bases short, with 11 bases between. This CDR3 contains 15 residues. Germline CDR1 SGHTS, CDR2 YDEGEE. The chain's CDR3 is CASSLEGGRNEKLFF. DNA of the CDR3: TGTGCCAGCAGCTTGGAGGGGGGCCGGAATGAAAAACTGTTTTTT.

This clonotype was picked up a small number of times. The CDR3: CASSPSPGTGAGELFF. CDR3 sequence (DNA): TGTGCCAGCAGCCCCTCCCCCGGGACAGGGGCCGGGGAGCTGTTTTTT. This chain links TRBV4-2 with TRBJ2-2; 10 bases align to TRBD1. Trimming removed 4 bases from V and 6 bases from J; junction bases left unmatched: 8. Germline lookup yields CDR1 LGHNA and CDR2 YNFKEQ. The CDR3 totals 16 residues.